These 32 T cell receptor beta chains came from one sample sequenced in a study of cytomegalovirus exposure and HLA in healthy donors. The PCR ran on 60 Vbeta and 13 Jbeta primers. Profiled with immunoSEQ multiplex PCR; TCRdb holds only in-frame clones, not every one. The sample records some 150,000 clones, around three quarters being singletons. Input material: PBMCs. Receptors were obtained from a woman aged 40 to 50 in good health and CMV-seronegative.

This chain uses TRBV7-2 with TRBJ2-2; D ambiguous. This CDR3 contains 12 residues. Trimming stripped 5 bases from V and 6 bases from J, with 7 bases between. The germline V gene has CDR1 SGHTA and CDR2 FQGNSA. The CDR3 protein is CASSLIPGELFF. Written as DNA, the CDR3 is TGTGCCAGCAGCCTAATACCCGGGGAGCTGTTTTTT.

The CDR3 nucleotides are TGTGCCAGTAGGGGACTAGGCCCGAGCTCCTACAATGAGCAGTTCTTC. Its translation is CASRGLGPSSYNEQFF. The genes are TRBV19 and TRBJ2-1; 8 bases map to TRBD2. V gave up 6 bases and J gave up 0 bases; unmatched junction bases: 7. The CDR3 sequence is 16 residues long. Germline CDR1 is LNHDA and CDR2 is SQIVND (reference sequence).

On this clone: The junction and the germline gene differ at one end; a read error may be behind it. The chain carries TRBV7-9 and TRBJ2-2, with D uncertain. The CDR3 contains 16 residues. Looked up from germline, CDR1 is SEHNR and CDR2 is FQNEAQ (reference sequence). CDR3 protein: CSSSLESARLTGELFF. CDR3 nucleotides: TGTTCCAGCAGCTTAGAATCCGCCAGACTCACCGGGGAGCTGTTTTTT. The whole variable domain, filled in from reference TRBV7-9 and TRBJ2-2, reads DTGVSQNPRHKITKRGQNVTFRCDPISEHNRLYWYRQTLGQGPEFLTYFQNEAQLEKSRLLSDRFSAERPKGSFSTLEIQRTEQGDSAMYLCSSSLESARLTGELFFGEGSRLTVL.

CDR3 bases: TGTGCCAGTAGTATCCAGGGGGCGCTAGCCTTCAATGAGCAGTTCTTC. Amino acids: CASSIQGALAFNEQFF. The chain carries TRBV19 and TRBJ2-1; 8 nucleotides line up with TRBD1. Trimming at V came to 3 bases and at J to 6 bases, leaving 10 bases not matched to a gene. This CDR3 region has 16 residues. Germline V gene sequence: CDR1 LNHDA, CDR2 SQIVND (reference sequence).

The chain recombines TRBV4-1 with TRBJ1-5, with D unresolved. Germline CDR1 reads MGHRA; CDR2 reads YSYEKL. The CDR3 is 14 residues long. V lost 0 bases and J lost 2, with 5 bases in between. CDR3 nucleotide sequence: TGCGCCAGCAGCCAAGATGCGGGCAATCAGCCCCAGCATTTT. This encodes CASSQDAGNQPQHF.

The chain uses TRBV19 and TRBJ1-1; possibly TRBD1 for D (6 bases). The CDR3 length is 16 residues. V lost 7 bases to trimming and J lost 8 bases, with 26 bases between them. The germline gives CDR1 LNHDA, CDR2 SQIVND (reference sequence). CDR3 in DNA: TGTGCCAGTACCATCTCGGCGGCAGGGGATATAGGAGAAGCTTTCTTT. This gives the protein CASTISAAGDIGEAFF.

This clone was observed once. The chain joins TRBV19 to TRBJ1-5; D gene uncertain. The germline CDR1 and CDR2 sequences are LNHDA and SQIVND (reference sequence). The CDR3 has 14 residues. Trimming removed 5 bases at V and 7 bases at J, with 15 bases between. The CDR3 spells CASSESRIIQPQHF. In nucleotides, the CDR3 is TGTGCCAGTAGTGAAAGCAGGATCATCCAGCCCCAGCATTTT.

The table lists this clone with a count of one. V usage is TRBV18 and J usage is TRBJ1-1, with 9 positions matching TRBD1. V lost 1 base to trimming and J lost 1 base; unmatched junction nucleotides: 13. CDR3 length: 19 amino acids. Germline CDR1 and CDR2: KGHSH and LQKENI. CDR3 sequence reads: CASSPLQWGTGQGNTEAFF. In DNA, the CDR3 is TGTGCCAGCTCACCACTCCAGTGGGGGACAGGGCAGGGGAACACTGAAGCTTTCTTT.

The genes are TRBV28 and TRBJ1-2, with D tentatively TRBD1 (6 bases). CDR3 length: 17 amino acids. Germline CDR1 reads MDHEN; CDR2 reads SYDVKM. V lost 4 bases and J 5 bases, leaving 23 bases between the germline ends. CDR3 protein: CASSSTDGRGAGYGYTF. The CDR3 bases are TGTGCCAGCAGTTCGACGGATGGCAGGGGCGCAGGGTATGGCTACACCTTC.

DNA for the CDR3: TGTGCCAGCAGCCAAAGTCGGGCCAGGGCTGGGGCCAACGTCCTGACTTTC. Its protein is CASSQSRARAGANVLTF. The chain recombines TRBV4-2 with TRBJ2-6; D may be TRBD1 (5 bases). This CDR3 contains 17 residues. Trimming left V 2 bases short and J 2 bases short, with 13 bases between. Germline lookup yields CDR1 LGHNA and CDR2 YNFKEQ.

V gene TRBV14 combines with J gene TRBJ2-3, with a possible D match to TRBD1 (5 bases). The V gene lost 8 bases and the J gene lost 10 bases, with 19 bases spanning the gap. CDR3 length: 13 residues. Germline V gene sequence: CDR1 SGHDN, CDR2 FVKESK. CDR3 in DNA: TGTGCCAGCGGCACCTCCCTGGACACGGCGCAGTATTTT. Translating gives CASGTSLDTAQYF. Using reference TRBV14 and TRBJ2-3 for the parts outside the CDR3, the full variable domain is EAGVTQFPSHSVIEKGQTVTLRCDPISGHDNLYWYRRVMGKEIKFLLHFVKESKQDESGMPNNRFLAERTGGTYSTLKVQPAELEDSGVYFCASGTSLDTAQYFGPGTRLTVL.

A few counts support this clone. This chain uses TRBV2 with TRBJ2-7; 8 bases match TRBD2. J was trimmed by 1 base and V by 3 bases; bases with no gene match: 8. CDR1 and CDR2 from the germline V gene are SNHLY and FYNNEI. The CDR3 is 16 amino acids. CDR3: CASSDLSGALSYEQYF. The CDR3 coding sequence is TGTGCCAGCAGTGATCTTAGCGGGGCCTTATCCTACGAGCAGTACTTC.

The chain uses TRBV28 and TRBJ1-2; 7 bases align to TRBD1. The CDR3 is 16 amino acids. CDR1 is MDHEN and CDR2 is SYDVKM in the germline V gene. V gave up 4 bases and J gave up 5 bases; unmatched junction bases: 13. CDR3 sequence reads: CASSSPDRVLLYGYTF. As DNA, the CDR3 is TGTGCCAGCAGTTCCCCCGACAGGGTACTCCTTTATGGCTACACCTTC.

The gene calls are TRBV19 and TRBJ2-2; D is possibly TRBD1 (6 bases). The CDR3 runs 14 residues. Trimming cost V 6 bases and J 4 bases, with 12 bases left between them. Germline assignment: CDR1 LNHDA and CDR2 SQIVND (reference sequence). DNA of the CDR3: TGTGCCAGTAGATCAGGGGTACGCACCGGGGAGCTGTTTTTT. This translates into CASRSGVRTGELFF.

The CDR3 here is CASSTAQGNQPQHF. The CDR3 nucleotides read TGTGCCAGCAGTACCGCACAGGGGAATCAGCCCCAGCATTTT. The rearrangement links TRBV6-5 to TRBJ1-5; 7 positions match TRBD1. Germline V gives CDR1 MNHEY, CDR2 SVGAGI. V shed 5 bases and J 4 bases; nucleotides not matched to a gene: 5. The CDR3 is 14 residues long.

This chain uses TRBV7-9 with TRBJ1-1, with 7 bases lining up with TRBD1. Losses at the gene ends were 5 bases for V and 1 base for J; bases not matched to a gene: 1. Germline V gives CDR1 SEHNR, CDR2 FQNEAQ (reference sequence). The CDR3 totals 13 residues. The CDR3 is CASSRDRNTEAFF. The CDR3 DNA reads TGTGCCAGCAGCAGGGACAGGAACACTGAAGCTTTCTTT.

This clone has more than one count but fewer than ten. V is TRBV28 and J is TRBJ2-5; 8 bases match TRBD2. J was trimmed by 2 bases and V by 2 bases; bases with no gene match: 10. Per germline, CDR1 MDHEN and CDR2 SYDVKM. CDR3 size: 17 residues. CDR3 in amino acids: CASSLVMVAGPQETQYF. As DNA, the CDR3 is TGTGCCAGCAGTTTAGTTATGGTAGCGGGGCCACAAGAGACCCAGTACTTC.

The chain employs TRBV18 and TRBJ2-1; 13 bases fit TRBD2. This CDR3 region has 16 residues. Germline assignment: CDR1 KGHSH and CDR2 LQKENI. V gave up 3 bases and J gave up 4 bases; unmatched junction bases: 3. CDR3 DNA sequence: TGTGCCAGCTCACCTGGGACTAGCGGGATGTACAATGAGCAGTTCTTC. Encoded protein: CASSPGTSGMYNEQFF.

This chain joins TRBV6-5 and TRBJ2-3; 8 bases align to TRBD2. With V trimmed by 4 bases and J by 2 bases, 8 bases remained unmatched. Germline V gene sequence: CDR1 MNHEY, CDR2 SVGAGI. This CDR3 is built from 16 residues. The DNA of the CDR3 is TGTGCCAGCAGTTCAAGACTAGCGCAATTCACAGATACGCAGTATTTT. Amino acid sequence: CASSSRLAQFTDTQYF.

V usage is TRBV2 and J usage is TRBJ2-7; D is uncertain. V lost 7 bases to trimming and J lost 0 bases, with 13 bases between them. Germline CDR1 is SNHLY and CDR2 is FYNNEI. This CDR3 is built from 14 residues. The CDR3 spells CASIDAPSSYEQYF. The CDR3 bases are TGTGCCAGCATCGACGCCCCTAGCTCCTACGAGCAGTACTTC.

The chain carries TRBV5-1 and TRBJ2-7; D call uncertain. CDR1 is SGHRS and CDR2 is YFSETQ in the germline V gene. Trimming took off 1 base at V and 5 bases at J, with 7 bases between the two ends. The CDR3 runs to 12 residues. CDR3 sequence reads: CASSLHEDEQYF. The CDR3 DNA reads as TGCGCCAGCAGCTTGCATGAGGACGAGCAGTACTTC.

This clone has just a few counts. The chain uses TRBV6-5 and TRBJ1-1; D not resolved. The CDR3 is 12 amino acids. Germline CDR1 is MNHEY and CDR2 is SVGAGI. V was cut by 2 bases and J by 7 bases, with 8 bases left in between. The CDR3 reads CASSYDYGEAFF. Here the CDR3 DNA reads TGTGCCAGCAGTTACGACTACGGTGAAGCTTTCTTT.

This clone has a single count. The rearrangement uses TRBV6-1 and TRBJ2-3; tentative D call: TRBD1 (5 bases). This CDR3 region has 14 residues. The germline V gene has CDR1 MNHNS and CDR2 SASEGT. V shed 6 bases and J shed 2 bases, with 12 bases lying between them. This chain's CDR3 is CASSRRGSTDTQYF. The CDR3 DNA reads as TGTGCCAGCAGCCGTAGGGGTTCCACAGATACGCAGTATTTT.

This clone was counted only a few times. The gene calls are TRBV2 and TRBJ1-1, with 7 bases identical to TRBD1. V was clipped by 0 bases and J by 6 bases; unmatched bases: 4. Per the germline V gene, CDR1 is SNHLY and CDR2 is FYNNEI. The CDR3 loop spans 14 amino acids. The CDR3, as DNA: TGTGCCAGCAGTGAAGCAGAGGGGGCCTCTGAAGCTTTCTTT. Translating it yields CASSEAEGASEAFF.

The chain couples TRBV13 to TRBJ1-3; 10 positions match TRBD1. Germline V lookup: CDR1 PRHDT, CDR2 FYEKMQ (reference sequence). V lost 2 bases to trimming and J lost 5 bases; unmatched junction nucleotides: 6. The CDR3 is made up of 16 amino acids. CDR3 loop: CASSLSGQGGRNTIYF. The CDR3 nucleotides read TGTGCCAGCAGCTTAAGTGGACAGGGGGGCAGAAACACCATATATTTT.

This chain joins TRBV7-2 and TRBJ1-5; D gene uncertain. Trimming pared 0 bases from V and 7 bases from J, leaving 13 bases between. The CDR3 runs 15 residues. Per the germline V gene, CDR1 is SGHTA and CDR2 is FQGNSA. The CDR3 is CASSLARGYGQPQHF. The CDR3 DNA is TGTGCCAGCAGCTTAGCGCGGGGTTACGGACAGCCCCAGCATTTT.

As regards this clone: Germline is not matched at one junction end, which may reflect a read error. The chain uses TRBV7-9 and TRBJ2-1; a weak D match, TRBD1 (6 bases). The CDR3 has 15 residues. Germline assignment: CDR1 SEHNR and CDR2 FQNEAQ (reference sequence). CDR3 nucleotide sequence: TGTTCCAGCAGCCCAGGGGCTAGCTCCTACAATGAGCAGTTCTTC. As protein: CSSSPGASSYNEQFF.

The chain uses TRBV18 and TRBJ1-4; 11 bases map to TRBD1. Looked up from germline, CDR1 is KGHSH and CDR2 is LQKENI. CDR3 length: 15 amino acids. After removal of 1 base from V and 7 bases from J, the junction contained 2 bases not matched to a gene. As DNA, the CDR3 is TGTGCCAGCTCACCACAGGGGACAGGGGGTGAAAAACTGTTTTTT. Amino acid sequence: CASSPQGTGGEKLFF.

The sample holds a few counts of this clone. For the CDR3, the DNA is TGTGCCAGCATGGGACAGGGAGGCTACGAGCAGTACTTC. This translates into CASMGQGGYEQYF. The rearrangement links TRBV2 to TRBJ2-7, with TRBD1 identical over 9 bases. V trimming: 7 bases; J trimming: 3 bases; junction bases outside the gene matches: 4. CDR3 length: 13 residues. CDR1 SNHLY and CDR2 FYNNEI come from the germline V gene.

This rearrangement joins TRBV7-2 to TRBJ2-5, with D possibly TRBD1 on 6 matching bases. Germline V gives CDR1 SGHTA, CDR2 FQGNSA. V was clipped by 4 bases and J by 2 bases, with 8 bases between them. The CDR3 has 13 residues. In DNA form, the CDR3 reads TGTGCCAGCAGCTCACAGGGTCAAGAGACCCAGTACTTC. This translates into CASSSQGQETQYF.

CDR3 bases: TGTGCCAGTAACGGACAGGGGTATCAGCCCCAGCATTTT. As protein: CASNGQGYQPQHF. This chain connects TRBV2 to TRBJ1-5, with 9 bases fitting TRBD1. The CDR3 sequence is 13 residues long. The junction had 5 bases not matched to a gene; V was cut back by 9 bases and J by 5 bases. Germline V lookup: CDR1 SNHLY, CDR2 FYNNEI.

In DNA, the CDR3 is TGTGCCAGCAGTTCCTCGACAGGGGGCTATGGCTACACCTTC. Residues: CASSSSTGGYGYTF. The J gene is TRBJ1-2, the V gene TRBV6-6, with TRBD1 identical over 9 bases. The CDR3 is 14 residues long. The V segment lost 4 bases and the J segment 4 bases; nucleotides outside the gene matches: 4. Germline assignment: CDR1 MNHNY and CDR2 SVGAGI (reference sequence).